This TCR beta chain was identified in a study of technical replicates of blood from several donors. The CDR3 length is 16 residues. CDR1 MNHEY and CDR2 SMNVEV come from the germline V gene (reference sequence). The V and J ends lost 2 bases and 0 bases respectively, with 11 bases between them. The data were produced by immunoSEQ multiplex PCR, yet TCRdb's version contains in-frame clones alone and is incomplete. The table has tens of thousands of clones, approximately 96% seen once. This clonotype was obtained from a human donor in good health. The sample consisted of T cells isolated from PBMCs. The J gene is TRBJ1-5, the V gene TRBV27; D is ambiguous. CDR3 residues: CASSLRGVTSNQPQHF. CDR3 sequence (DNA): TGTGCCAGCAGTTTACGGGGTGTCACTAGCAATCAGCCCCAGCATTTT.